The sequence of this T cell receptor beta chain was determined in a study of response to subunit inactivated influenza vaccine. Study-wide results and caveats: Seasonal influenza vaccination, on each occasion, was suggested by the authors to recruit few new T cells.

Germline V gene lookup returns CDR1 DFQATT and CDR2 SNEGSKA (reference sequence). Trimming cost V 5 bases and J 4 bases, with 6 bases left between them. The CDR3 runs to 10 residues. TCRdb analysed the RT-PCR reads with MiXCR anew, one entry per CDR3 protein. The sample has around 850,000 distinct CDR3 sequences, approximately 17% seen once; the top ten hold roughly a tenth. This clonotype was recorded many times. The antigen remains unidentified. The TCR sequence derives from a man in his fifties or sixties who received an inactivated influenza vaccine. The material sequenced was PBMCs from blood, taken approximately 5 days after vaccination. This chain joins TRBV20-1 and TRBJ2-7; D is undetermined. Here the CDR3 reads CSAGEYEQYF. For the CDR3, the DNA is TGCAGTGCTGGGGAATACGAGCAGTACTTC.